This entry features one T cell receptor beta chain sequence. Its antigen is unknown. The sample comes from a study of beta chain features in type 1 diabetes. TCRB transcripts that were expressed got sequenced, as all of the isolated RNA had been reverse transcribed. Sequencing used immunoSEQ multiplex PCR; TCRdb keeps in-frame clones, though not all of them. The table has hundreds of thousands of clones, 9.6% seen once. The germline gives CDR1 WSHSY, CDR2 SAAADI. Germline trimming cut 3 bases from V and 5 bases from J; bases unmatched to any gene: 4. The length of the CDR3 is 15 residues. Heparinised blood was drawn once per donor, averaging roughly 120 mL. Staining for CD45RO/CCR7/CD25/CD127/CD95/CD27 allowed sorting of CD4+ naive, central memory, regulatory and stem cell-like memory cells. General study results and limits: Healthy donors had naive, central memory and Treg TCRB repertoires that appeared less similar than those seen among patients. A cDNA-based sequencing approach could over-represent cells with high TCR expression.

The sample comprised naive CD4+ T cells from blood. The clonotype originates from a woman aged 18-30 years in good health. This chain connects TRBV10-2 to TRBJ1-5; TRBD1 matches at 10 bases. In nucleotides, the CDR3 is TGCGCCAGCAGTGATACCGGGACAGGGGATCAGCCCCAGCATTTT. Its translation is CASSDTGTGDQPQHF.